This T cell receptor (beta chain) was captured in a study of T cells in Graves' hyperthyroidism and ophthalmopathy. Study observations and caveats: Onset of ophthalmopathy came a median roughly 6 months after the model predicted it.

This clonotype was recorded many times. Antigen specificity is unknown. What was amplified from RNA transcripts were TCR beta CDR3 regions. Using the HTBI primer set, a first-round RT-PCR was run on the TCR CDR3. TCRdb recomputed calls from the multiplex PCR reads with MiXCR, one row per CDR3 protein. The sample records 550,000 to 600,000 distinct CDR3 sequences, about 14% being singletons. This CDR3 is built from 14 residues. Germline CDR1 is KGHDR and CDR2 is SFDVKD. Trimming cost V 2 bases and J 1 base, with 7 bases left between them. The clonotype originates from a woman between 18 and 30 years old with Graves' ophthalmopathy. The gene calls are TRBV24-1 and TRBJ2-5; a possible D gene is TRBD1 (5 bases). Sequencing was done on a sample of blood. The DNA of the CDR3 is TGTGCCACCAGTGATTCGACAGCCCAAGAGACCCAGTACTTC. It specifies CATSDSTAQETQYF.